This T cell receptor beta chain came from a study of blood T cell repertoires in COVID-19. Looking at the study overall: COVID-19 samples, acute and convalescent, were from the United States, Italy and Spain. PBMCs, B-cell-depleted T cells, or T cells provided the cDNA or gDNA that made up the material.

Profiled with immunoSEQ multiplex PCR; TCRdb holds only in-frame clones, not every one. The sample includes approximately 350,000 clones, 80% to 90% seen only once; the top ten take around 1%. With V trimmed by 6 bases and J by 6 bases, 2 bases remained unmatched. CDR3 size: 14 residues. Germline-derived CDR1 and CDR2 are MNHEY and SVGAGI. The chain recombines TRBV6-5 with TRBJ1-6, with 10 positions matching TRBD1. This clonotype was sampled from a man aged 18 to 30 who had recovered from COVID-19. The sequencing input was PBMCs or T cells enriched from blood (not recorded which). In DNA form, the CDR3 reads TGTGCCAGCAGGGGACAGGGGCGTAATTCACCCCTCCACTTT. As protein: CASRGQGRNSPLHF.